This is a list of T cell receptor beta chains from one sample in a study of T cell responses to AZD1222 COVID-19 vaccine. TCRdb keeps only in-frame clones here, not all; method: immunoSEQ multiplex PCR. Of 150,000 or so clones in the sample, about 91% were seen once. This specimen was peripheral blood, taken on day 0 of AZD1222 vaccination. The receptor source for this set is an adult in good health. Both conserved end residues are part of each CDR3. Fields, in order: clone size, D gene, J gene, V gene, CDR3 DNA, CDR3 protein. A D gene is named only where the DNA matches it firmly. Expanded clones get a size class; other rows say once, few or many, or leave the size out.

size: NA; D: NA; J: TRBJ1-2; V: TRBV13; DNA: TGTGCCAGCAGCATAGAGACCGGAGGTGGCTACACCTTC; CDR3: CASSIETGGGYTF
size: NA; D: NA; J: TRBJ1-2; V: TRBV4-1; DNA: TGCGCCAGCAGCCAAGTCCTGGGGGCTAACTATGGCTACACCTTC; CDR3: CASSQVLGANYGYTF
size: NA; D: TRBD2; J: TRBJ2-5; V: TRBV20-1; DNA: TGCAGTGCTAGTGGCCGACTAGCGGGGCAAGAGACCCAGTACTTC; CDR3: CSASGRLAGQETQYF
size: NA; D: NA; J: TRBJ1-3; V: TRBV5-1; DNA: TGCGCCAGCAGCTTATCCATCGGGAACTCTGGAAACACCATATATTTT; CDR3: CASSLSIGNSGNTIYF
size: NA; D: NA; J: TRBJ1-4; V: TRBV2; DNA: TGTGCCAGCAGTGTTTTTGGACAGAGTAACGAAAAACTGTTTTTT; CDR3: CASSVFGQSNEKLFF
size: NA; D: NA; J: TRBJ2-7; V: TRBV30; DNA: TGTGCCTGGAGTGTGGTCGACGAGCAGTACTTC; CDR3: CAWSVVDEQYF
size: NA; D: NA; J: TRBJ1-5; V: TRBV7-8; DNA: TGTGCCAGCAGCTTACCGGCGCAGCCCCAGCATTTT; CDR3: CASSLPAQPQHF
size: once; D: NA; J: TRBJ1-2; V: TRBV19; DNA: TGTGCCAGTACCCTTTCGGGGGACTATGGCTACACCTTC; CDR3: CASTLSGDYGYTF
size: NA; D: NA; J: TRBJ2-3; V: TRBV12-3/TRBV12-4; DNA: TGTGCCAGCAGTTTAGGTTTGGATACGCAGTATTTT; CDR3: CASSLGLDTQYF
size: NA; D: NA; J: TRBJ1-2; V: TRBV6-5; DNA: TGTGCCAGCAGTACACAGGGATCTAACTATGGCTACACCTTC; CDR3: CASSTQGSNYGYTF
size: NA; D: TRBD1; J: TRBJ1-1; V: TRBV27; DNA: TGTGCCAGCAGTCAGGGGGCCTATCCCACTGAAGCTTTCTTT; CDR3: CASSQGAYPTEAFF
size: NA; D: TRBD1; J: TRBJ1-2; V: TRBV6-5; DNA: TGTGCCAGCAGTTACCAGGGGGGTACGGGTGGCTACACCTTC; CDR3: CASSYQGGTGGYTF
size: NA; D: NA; J: TRBJ1-2; V: TRBV11-2; DNA: TGTGCCAGCAGTTCCCCTCGTAGGCCTTTCTATGGCTACACCTTC; CDR3: CASSSPRRPFYGYTF
size: NA; D: NA; J: TRBJ2-1; V: TRBV4-1; DNA: TGCGCCAGCAGCCAAGTGGGCCTGGCAGGGGCGATTTACAATGAGCAGTTCTTC; CDR3: CASSQVGLAGAIYNEQFF
size: NA; D: NA; J: TRBJ2-5; V: TRBV7-2; DNA: TGTGCCAGCAGCTTAGGGAGGGGCAGGGTGGAGACCCAGTACTTC; CDR3: CASSLGRGRVETQYF
size: NA; D: TRBD1; J: TRBJ1-2; V: TRBV7-2; DNA: TGTGCCAGCAGCTTTTCCAGACAGGGTGGGAACTATGGCTACACCTTC; CDR3: CASSFSRQGGNYGYTF
size: NA; D: TRBD1; J: TRBJ1-1; V: TRBV2; DNA: TGTGCCAGCAGTGCACAGGGGGCCGAGAACACTGAAGCTTTCTTT; CDR3: CASSAQGAENTEAFF
size: NA; D: NA; J: TRBJ1-1; V: TRBV9; DNA: TGTGCCAGCAGCGTATCTCCCACGAACACTGAAGCTTTCTTT; CDR3: CASSVSPTNTEAFF
size: few; D: NA; J: TRBJ1-1; V: TRBV19; DNA: TGTGCCAGTATCGATGCCGCAGCGATACCTGAAGCTTTCTTT; CDR3: CASIDAAAIPEAFF
size: NA; D: NA; J: TRBJ1-6; V: TRBV18; DNA: TGTGCCAGCTCACCACTTCGGTATATCGGGAATTCACCCCTCCACTTT; CDR3: CASSPLRYIGNSPLHF
size: NA; D: TRBD1; J: TRBJ1-2; V: TRBV9; DNA: TGTGCCAGCAGAGGAGGGACAGGCCACGTCAAAGACTATGGCTACACCTTC; CDR3: CASRGGTGHVKDYGYTF
size: NA; D: NA; J: TRBJ1-6; V: TRBV28; DNA: TGTGCCAGCAGTTTAGGACATAATTCACCCCTCCACTTT; CDR3: CASSLGHNSPLHF
size: NA; D: NA; J: TRBJ1-2; V: TRBV28; DNA: TGTGCCAGCAGTTCCCCTCCGGTTACATATGGCTACACCTTC; CDR3: CASSSPPVTYGYTF
size: few; D: NA; J: TRBJ2-1; V: TRBV4-2; DNA: TGTGCCAGCAGCCAAGATAGGGGGGTAATCTACAATGAGCAGTTCTTC; CDR3: CASSQDRGVIYNEQFF
size: NA; D: NA; J: TRBJ2-3; V: TRBV11-2; DNA: TGTGCCAGCAGCAACCAACAGGCGACGAGCACAGATACGCAGTATTTT; CDR3: CASSNQQATSTDTQYF
size: NA; D: NA; J: TRBJ1-5; V: TRBV6-6; DNA: TGTGCCAGCAGTTATACGGGTAGCAATCAGCCCCAGCATTTT; CDR3: CASSYTGSNQPQHF
size: NA; D: NA; J: TRBJ1-2; V: TRBV6-5; DNA: TGTGCCAGCAGTTACACCGATAGTTCGGACTATGGCTACACCTTC; CDR3: CASSYTDSSDYGYTF
size: NA; D: NA; J: TRBJ2-6; V: TRBV18; DNA: TGTGCCAGCTCACGCGAGTCCTCTGGGGCCAACGTCCTGACTTTC; CDR3: CASSRESSGANVLTF
size: NA; D: NA; J: TRBJ2-1; V: TRBV12-5; DNA: TGTGCTACCCTCGAGGGGAGTGAGCAGTTCTTC; CDR3: CATLEGSEQFF
size: once; D: TRBD2; J: TRBJ2-7; V: TRBV5-4; DNA: TGTGCCAGCAAGCGTGGGGGGGGATACGAGCAGTACTTC; CDR3: CASKRGGGYEQYF
size: NA; D: TRBD1; J: TRBJ1-6; V: TRBV5-1; DNA: TGCGCCAGCAGCTCCCGAGGACAGGGCCCAGAGAGCTCCTATAATTCACCCCTCCACTTT; CDR3: CASSSRGQGPESSYNSPLHF
size: NA; D: NA; J: TRBJ1-1; V: TRBV7-2; DNA: TGTGCCAGCAGCCAGGTGGGCGGCACTGAAGCTTTCTTT; CDR3: CASSQVGGTEAFF
size: NA; D: NA; J: TRBJ2-7; V: TRBV7-3; DNA: TGTGCCAGCAGCTTAACGGGAGAAAGGGCCTACGAGCAGTACTTC; CDR3: CASSLTGERAYEQYF
size: NA; D: NA; J: TRBJ1-1; V: TRBV19; DNA: TGTGCCAGTAGTCCAGGAGGCCGTGAAGCTTTCTTT; CDR3: CASSPGGREAFF
size: NA; D: NA; J: TRBJ1-1; V: TRBV18; DNA: TGTGCCAGCTCAATGACAGGCCTCGAAGCTTTCTTT; CDR3: CASSMTGLEAFF
size: NA; D: TRBD2; J: TRBJ2-3; V: TRBV3-1/TRBV3-2; DNA: TGTGCCAGCAGCCAAATGTCTAGCGGGGGGGCGGATACGCAGTATTTT; CDR3: CASSQMSSGGADTQYF
size: NA; D: NA; J: TRBJ1-2; V: TRBV29-1; DNA: TGCAGCGTTGGGGGGACGAGGGCGAGGGACTATGGCTACACCTTC; CDR3: CSVGGTRARDYGYTF
size: NA; D: TRBD2; J: TRBJ2-7; V: TRBV9; DNA: TGTGCCAGCAGCGTAGGCGGGGGGCGAACCTACGAGCAGTACTTC; CDR3: CASSVGGGRTYEQYF
size: NA; D: NA; J: TRBJ1-5; V: TRBV30; DNA: TGTGCCTGGAATGGGGGGAGCAATCAGCCCCAGCATTTT; CDR3: CAWNGGSNQPQHF
size: NA; D: NA; J: TRBJ2-2; V: TRBV19; DNA: TGTGCCAGTAGACAGCGGAACACCGGGGAGCTGTTTTTT; CDR3: CASRQRNTGELFF
size: NA; D: TRBD2; J: TRBJ2-5; V: TRBV2; DNA: TGTGCCAGCAGTTCCGGGACTAGCAGGGAGACCCAGTACTTC; CDR3: CASSSGTSRETQYF
size: NA; D: NA; J: TRBJ1-1; V: TRBV7-2; DNA: TGTGCCAGCAGCTTACTAGTACCGAACACTGAAGCTTTCTTT; CDR3: CASSLLVPNTEAFF
size: NA; D: TRBD1; J: TRBJ1-2; V: TRBV5-8; DNA: TGTGCCAGCAGCTCGGTGAACAGGGGTCCGACTATCACTAACTATGGCTACACCTTC; CDR3: CASSSVNRGPTITNYGYTF
size: NA; D: NA; J: TRBJ1-1; V: TRBV3-1/TRBV3-2; DNA: TGTGCCAGCAGTCACGCCCTCGCAGCTTTCTTT; CDR3: CASSHALAAFF
size: NA; D: TRBD1; J: TRBJ2-1; V: TRBV3-1/TRBV3-2; DNA: TGTGCCAGCAGCCAAGGGGCTCGGGACAGGGGGGACAATGAGCAGTTCTTC; CDR3: CASSQGARDRGDNEQFF
size: NA; D: NA; J: TRBJ2-5; V: TRBV19; DNA: TGTGCCAGTAGTATAGGGCAGTCGGAGACCCAGTACTTC; CDR3: CASSIGQSETQYF
size: NA; D: TRBD1; J: TRBJ1-5; V: TRBV23-1; DNA: TGCGCCAGCAGTCAATCTGGGACAGGGGGCGAAGGAGATCAATTCATGGATGTGCAGCCCCAGCATTTT; CDR3: CASSQSGTGGEGDQFMDVQPQHF
size: NA; D: NA; J: TRBJ1-2; V: TRBV27; DNA: TGTGCCAGCAGGTTGAGTTCAGGGATAATCTATGGCTACACCTTC; CDR3: CASRLSSGIIYGYTF
size: NA; D: TRBD1; J: TRBJ1-1; V: TRBV10-2; DNA: TGCGCCAGCAGTGAGCAGGGGGCGGACACTGAAGCTTTCTTT; CDR3: CASSEQGADTEAFF
size: NA; D: NA; J: TRBJ2-5; V: TRBV7-9; DNA: TGTGCCAGCAGCTTGGTGGAGCAAGAGACCCAGTACTTC; CDR3: CASSLVEQETQYF
size: NA; D: NA; J: TRBJ2-5; V: TRBV10-1; DNA: TGCGCCAGCACCTCAGGGCGTTGGTACCAAGAGACCCAGTACTTC; CDR3: CASTSGRWYQETQYF
size: NA; D: TRBD1; J: TRBJ1-1; V: TRBV7-9; DNA: TGTGCCAGCAGCCACAGGGGGCGCGGTGGGGACACTGAAGCTTTCTTT; CDR3: CASSHRGRGGDTEAFF
size: NA; D: TRBD1; J: TRBJ2-7; V: TRBV6-5; DNA: TGTGCCAGCAGCTTCCGGACAGGGGTTTACGAGCAGTACTTC; CDR3: CASSFRTGVYEQYF